The rows below give T cell receptor beta chains drawn from one sample of a study of CD8+CD57+ T cells in acquired aplastic anemia. TCRdb independently ran MiXCR on the reads; one entry per CDR3 protein. Of about 120,000 distinct CDR3 sequences detected, 58% appear once; the ten largest clones hold about 29%. Sequenced input: sorted CD4+, CD8+, or CD8+CD57+ T cells (not recorded which) from PBMCs. These receptor sequences come from a human donor with aplastic anemia. Each CDR3 is given with its conserved first and last residue. The D gene is left open where the match is weak. Clone sizes are given selectively: once, few, many, or a class where the clone is expanded.

CDR3 length: 15; V gene: TRBV29-1; J gene: TRBJ1-2; D gene: -; clone size: -; CDR3 protein: CSVPGRMGRDYGYTF; CDR3 DNA: TGCAGCGTCCCGGGGAGGATGGGGCGCGACTATGGCTACACCTTC
CDR3 length: 13; V gene: TRBV7-9; J gene: TRBJ2-5; D gene: -; clone size: -; CDR3 protein: CASSTGLGETQYF; CDR3 DNA: TGTGCCAGCAGCACAGGGCTAGGGGAGACCCAGTACTTC
CDR3 length: 15; V gene: TRBV29-1; J gene: TRBJ2-5; D gene: TRBD1; clone size: many; CDR3 protein: CSVEDLDRGRETQYF; CDR3 DNA: TGCAGCGTTGAAGATCTCGACAGGGGGCGGGAGACCCAGTACTTC
CDR3 length: 15; V gene: TRBV19; J gene: TRBJ1-2; D gene: -; clone size: -; CDR3 protein: CASTPPTGTPYGYTF; CDR3 DNA: TGTGCCAGCACCCCACCCACAGGTACCCCCTATGGCTACACCTTC
CDR3 length: 18; V gene: TRBV12-3/TRBV12-4; J gene: TRBJ2-1; D gene: TRBD2; clone size: few; CDR3 protein: CASRNPVGAGGAYNEQFF; CDR3 DNA: TGTGCCAGCAGAAACCCTGTGGGGGCGGGAGGGGCCTACAATGAGCAGTTCTTC
CDR3 length: 15; V gene: TRBV5-1; J gene: TRBJ2-1; D gene: TRBD2; clone size: many; CDR3 protein: CASSFASGTYNEQFF; CDR3 DNA: TGCGCCAGCAGCTTTGCTAGCGGAACATACAATGAGCAGTTCTTC
CDR3 length: 9; V gene: TRBV19; J gene: TRBJ2-5; D gene: -; clone size: -; CDR3 protein: CASRGTQYF; CDR3 DNA: TGTGCCAGTAGGGGAACCCAGTACTTC
CDR3 length: 14; V gene: TRBV5-1; J gene: TRBJ2-1; D gene: TRBD2; clone size: few; CDR3 protein: CASSSGGMGDEQFF; CDR3 DNA: TGCGCCAGCAGTAGCGGGGGGATGGGGGATGAGCAGTTCTTC
CDR3 length: 15; V gene: TRBV24-1; J gene: TRBJ1-2; D gene: TRBD1; clone size: -; CDR3 protein: CATSEGDRGVYGYTF; CDR3 DNA: TGTGCCACCAGTGAAGGGGACAGGGGAGTCTATGGCTACACCTTC
CDR3 length: 17; V gene: TRBV20-1; J gene: TRBJ2-6; D gene: -; clone size: once; CDR3 protein: CSARDPVQRAGANVLTF; CDR3 DNA: TGCAGTGCTAGAGATCCAGTACAAAGGGCTGGGGCCAACGTCCTGACTTTC
CDR3 length: 13; V gene: TRBV2; J gene: TRBJ1-1; D gene: -; clone size: few; CDR3 protein: CASNKDSNTEAFF; CDR3 DNA: TGTGCCAGCAATAAGGATAGCAACACTGAAGCTTTCTTT
CDR3 length: 16; V gene: TRBV24-1; J gene: TRBJ2-3; D gene: TRBD1; clone size: -; CDR3 protein: CATSDSLQGAGDTQYF; CDR3 DNA: TGTGCCACCAGTGATTCCTTACAGGGGGCAGGAGATACGCAGTATTTT
CDR3 length: 14; V gene: TRBV12-5; J gene: TRBJ1-2; D gene: -; clone size: many; CDR3 protein: CASGLEDRSRGYTF; CDR3 DNA: TGTGCTAGTGGTTTGGAGGACCGCTCAAGAGGCTACACCTTC
CDR3 length: 15; V gene: TRBV5-4; J gene: TRBJ1-5; D gene: TRBD1; clone size: many; CDR3 protein: CASSLDRGHNQPQHF; CDR3 DNA: TGTGCCAGCAGTTTGGACAGGGGCCATAATCAGCCCCAGCATTTT
CDR3 length: 16; V gene: TRBV24-1; J gene: TRBJ2-3; D gene: -; clone size: -; CDR3 protein: CATSDPINTSTDTQYF; CDR3 DNA: TGTGCCACCAGTGATCCCATTAATACTAGCACAGATACGCAGTATTTT
CDR3 length: 13; V gene: TRBV9; J gene: TRBJ2-3; D gene: -; clone size: -; CDR3 protein: CASSVAGGDTQYF; CDR3 DNA: TGTGCCAGCAGCGTAGCTGGGGGAGATACGCAGTATTTT
CDR3 length: 13; V gene: TRBV19; J gene: TRBJ1-5; D gene: -; clone size: -; CDR3 protein: CASSRRGDQPQHF; CDR3 DNA: TGTGCCAGTTCTCGGAGGGGAGATCAGCCCCAGCATTTT
CDR3 length: 15; V gene: TRBV2; J gene: TRBJ1-6; D gene: -; clone size: few; CDR3 protein: CAIRKGGEENSPLHF; CDR3 DNA: TGTGCCATCAGAAAGGGAGGAGAGGAGAATTCACCCCTCCACTTT
CDR3 length: 14; V gene: TRBV13; J gene: TRBJ2-7; D gene: TRBD2; clone size: -; CDR3 protein: CASSTSGTSYEQYF; CDR3 DNA: TGTGCCAGCAGCACTAGCGGCACTTCCTACGAGCAGTACTTC
CDR3 length: 17; V gene: TRBV5-6; J gene: TRBJ2-7; D gene: TRBD2; clone size: few; CDR3 protein: CASSLASAGGNGYEQYF; CDR3 DNA: TGTGCCAGCAGCTTAGCCTCAGCGGGGGGTAATGGCTACGAGCAGTACTTC
CDR3 length: 14; V gene: TRBV20-1; J gene: TRBJ1-6; D gene: TRBD1; clone size: -; CDR3 protein: CSARTGGDNSPLHF; CDR3 DNA: TGCAGTGCCAGGACAGGGGGCGACAATTCACCCCTCCACTTT
CDR3 length: 14; V gene: TRBV5-1; J gene: TRBJ1-4; D gene: -; clone size: -; CDR3 protein: CASSSRETNEKLSF; CDR3 DNA: TGCGCCAGCAGCTCCAGGGAGACTAATGAAAAACTGTCTTTT
CDR3 length: 16; V gene: TRBV2; J gene: TRBJ1-5; D gene: TRBD1; clone size: few; CDR3 protein: CASSGSAGGIAQPQHF; CDR3 DNA: TGTGCCAGCAGTGGGTCGGCAGGGGGCATCGCTCAGCCCCAGCATTTT
CDR3 length: 11; V gene: TRBV29-1; J gene: TRBJ2-1; D gene: TRBD1; clone size: -; CDR3 protein: CSGGQRNEQFF; CDR3 DNA: TGCAGCGGGGGACAGCGGAATGAGCAGTTCTTC
CDR3 length: 13; V gene: TRBV2; J gene: TRBJ2-1; D gene: TRBD2; clone size: many; CDR3 protein: CAILGLAYNEQFF; CDR3 DNA: TGTGCCATCCTGGGACTAGCTTACAATGAGCAGTTCTTC
CDR3 length: 14; V gene: TRBV5-6; J gene: TRBJ1-2; D gene: -; clone size: -; CDR3 protein: CASSLWDKNYGYTF; CDR3 DNA: TGTGCCAGCAGCTTGTGGGACAAGAACTATGGCTACACCTTC
CDR3 length: 15; V gene: TRBV7-2; J gene: TRBJ1-5; D gene: TRBD1; clone size: many; CDR3 protein: CASSLLKTGPQPQHF; CDR3 DNA: TGTGCCAGCAGCTTACTTAAGACAGGGCCTCAGCCCCAGCATTTT
CDR3 length: 13; V gene: TRBV24-1; J gene: TRBJ1-2; D gene: TRBD1; clone size: -; CDR3 protein: CATSDFRGAGYTF; CDR3 DNA: TGTGCCACCAGTGATTTCAGGGGGGCTGGCTACACCTTC
CDR3 length: 16; V gene: TRBV2; J gene: TRBJ2-5; D gene: -; clone size: -; CDR3 protein: CASSGIQGTPQETQYF; CDR3 DNA: TGTGCCAGCAGCGGTATACAGGGGACTCCCCAAGAGACCCAGTACTTC
CDR3 length: 12; V gene: TRBV19; J gene: TRBJ1-1; D gene: -; clone size: -; CDR3 protein: CASTVGGTEAFF; CDR3 DNA: TGTGCCAGTACTGTTGGAGGAACTGAAGCTTTCTTT
CDR3 length: 14; V gene: TRBV29-1; J gene: TRBJ2-5; D gene: TRBD2; clone size: once; CDR3 protein: CSVTGGGYGETQYF; CDR3 DNA: TGCAGCGTGACCGGGGGGGGTTATGGAGAGACCCAGTACTTC
CDR3 length: 14; V gene: TRBV5-1; J gene: TRBJ1-1; D gene: -; clone size: few; CDR3 protein: CASSLGQLITEAFF; CDR3 DNA: TGCGCCAGCAGCTTGGGGCAGCTAATCACTGAAGCTTTCTTT
CDR3 length: 17; V gene: TRBV20-1; J gene: TRBJ1-5; D gene: -; clone size: once; CDR3 protein: CSARGTSGGSGNQPQHF; CDR3 DNA: TGCAGTGCTAGAGGAACTAGCGGGGGTTCGGGCAATCAGCCCCAGCATTTT
CDR3 length: 15; V gene: TRBV6-5; J gene: TRBJ2-3; D gene: -; clone size: few; CDR3 protein: CASSYSVGFTDTQYF; CDR3 DNA: TGTGCCAGCAGTTACTCGGTGGGCTTCACAGATACGCAGTATTTT
CDR3 length: 12; V gene: TRBV6-2/TRBV6-3; J gene: TRBJ2-7; D gene: -; clone size: many; CDR3 protein: CASRWGTYEQYF; CDR3 DNA: TGTGCCAGCCGATGGGGGACGTACGAGCAGTACTTC
CDR3 length: 14; V gene: TRBV20-1; J gene: TRBJ1-6; D gene: -; clone size: -; CDR3 protein: CSARGVQEASPLHF; CDR3 DNA: TGCAGTGCTAGGGGAGTACAGGAGGCTTCACCCCTCCACTTT
CDR3 length: 16; V gene: TRBV11-1; J gene: TRBJ2-1; D gene: -; clone size: -; CDR3 protein: CASSLAGSSWYNEQFF; CDR3 DNA: TGTGCCAGCAGCTTGGCGGGGTCTTCTTGGTACAATGAGCAGTTCTTC
CDR3 length: 15; V gene: TRBV7-9; J gene: TRBJ1-5; D gene: TRBD1; clone size: many; CDR3 protein: CASSFGQVDNQPQHF; CDR3 DNA: TGTGCCAGCAGCTTCGGACAGGTTGACAATCAGCCCCAGCATTTT
CDR3 length: 14; V gene: TRBV19; J gene: TRBJ2-1; D gene: -; clone size: many; CDR3 protein: CASSSPDSYNEQFF; CDR3 DNA: TGTGCCAGTAGTTCTCCCGACAGTTACAATGAGCAGTTCTTC